The next 9 T cell receptor beta chains were all read from a single sample in a study of human T cells and chemical hapten exposure. Stated time point: patch test 1, 2 weeks after DPC sensitization. Treatment described: therapeutic diphenylcyclopropenone sensitization with weekly scalp DPC. MiXCR was run by TCRdb on the RACE reads, yielding one entry per CDR3 protein. The sample records more than 90,000 distinct CDR3 sequences, over 9.5% being singletons. Sequences were derived from whole blood, sampled in connection with sensitization to the hapten diphenylcyclopropenone (DPC). These receptors all come from a man between 35 and 55 years old with alopecia areata. Some clones in this sample may be carry-over from other donors' samples.

The rearrangement joins TRBV6-2 or TRBV6-3 to TRBJ2-7; no clear D gene. This CDR3 is 15 amino acids long. Germline V gene lookup returns CDR1 MNHEY and CDR2 SVGEGT. The V and J ends lost 5 bases and 7 bases respectively, with 21 bases between them. Written as DNA, the CDR3 is TGTGCCAGCAGTGAGAGGCCCGGCGCAGGTGATGAGCAGTACTTC. It is translated as CASSERPGAGDEQYF.

This clonotype was counted many times. The rearrangement joins TRBV11-2 to TRBJ2-3, with TRBD2 identical over 8 bases. The junction had 3 bases not matched to a gene; V was cut back by 0 bases and J by 7 bases. CDR3 length: 14 residues. The germline CDR1 and CDR2 sequences are SGHAT and FQNNGV. This CDR3 reads CASSLDSGTNTQYF. The DNA for the CDR3 is TGTGCCAGCAGCTTAGATAGCGGGACAAATACGCAGTATTTT.

The chain links TRBV5-1 to TRBJ1-5; 8 nucleotides align to TRBD1. The CDR3 is 14 amino acids. J was trimmed by 8 bases and V by 0 bases; bases with no gene match: 4. Germline V gene lookup returns CDR1 SGHRS and CDR2 YFSETQ. CDR3 bases: TGCGCCAGCAGCTTGGGGACAGGGAAGGAGCCCCAGCATTTT. Its translation is CASSLGTGKEPQHF.

At least ten counts were recorded for this clonotype. The chain employs TRBV9 and TRBJ2-2; 8 bases match TRBD1. The germline CDR1 and CDR2 sequences are SGDLS and YYNGEE. The junction had 6 bases not matched to a gene; V was cut back by 1 base and J by 7 bases. The CDR3 has 15 residues. DNA for the CDR3: TGTGCCAGCAGCGTACCGGGGACAGGCGACGGGGAGCTGTTTTTT. As protein: CASSVPGTGDGELFF. Full variable domain (outside the CDR3, taken from reference TRBV9 and TRBJ2-2): DSGVTQTPKHLITATGQRVTLRCSPRSGDLSVYWYQQSLDQGLQFLIQYYNGEERAKGNILERFSAQQFPDLHSELNLSSLELGDSALYFCASSVPGTGDGELFFGEGSRLTVL.

This clonotype was picked up many times. This sequence joins TRBV12-3 or TRBV12-4 and TRBJ1-1; TRBD1 matches at 7 bases. The CDR3 spans 12 residues. The V segment lost 4 bases and the J segment 6 bases; nucleotides outside the gene matches: 2. CDR3 nucleotides: TGTGCCAGCAGTTACAGGGGAGCTGAAGCTTTCTTT. As protein: CASSYRGAEAFF.

This clonotype was seen only a few times. The V call is TRBV7-9, the J call TRBJ2-6; 9 bases fit TRBD2. CDR3 length: 20 residues. Germline CDR1 reads SEHNR; CDR2 reads FQNEAQ (reference sequence). V shed 5 bases and J 0 bases; nucleotides not matched to a gene: 14. DNA for the CDR3: TGTGCCAGCAGCGGACTTCTAGCGGGAACCTCGGACTCTGGGGCCAACGTCCTGACTTTC. It translates to CASSGLLAGTSDSGANVLTF.

This clonotype occurred many times. The V and J genes are TRBV7-9 and TRBJ2-5; 7 bases line up with TRBD2. Germline V CDR1 and CDR2: SEHNR, FQNEAQ (reference sequence). The V and J ends lost 3 bases and 1 base, in that order; junction bases with no gene match: 5. The CDR3 length is 15 residues. The CDR3 coding sequence is TGTGCCAGCAGCTTGGGTAGCGGGCTCCAAGAGACCCAGTACTTC. Translation: CASSLGSGLQETQYF. The whole variable domain, remainder taken from reference TRBV7-9 and TRBJ2-5, is DTGVSQNPRHKITKRGQNVTFRCDPISEHNRLYWYRQTLGQGPEFLTYFQNEAQLEKSRLLSDRFSAERPKGSFSTLEIQRTEQGDSAMYLCASSLGSGLQETQYFGPGTRLLVL.

The sample holds a few counts of this clonotype. V and J are TRBV10-3 and TRBJ1-1; possible D gene TRBD1, 5 bases. There are 14 residues in the CDR3. V lost 6 bases to trimming and J lost 2 bases, with 13 bases between them. Per germline, CDR1 ENHRY and CDR2 SYGVKD. CDR3 nucleotides: TGTGCCATCAGAATAGGGGTCTCCAACACTGAAGCTTTCTTT. Translated, it gives CAIRIGVSNTEAFF.

This clonotype was recorded many times. V and J are TRBV20-1 and TRBJ2-3; 7 positions match TRBD1. Trimming at V came to 0 bases and at J to 2 bases, leaving 11 bases not matched to a gene. The CDR3 runs to 17 residues. Germline V CDR1 and CDR2: DFQATT, SNEGSKA (reference sequence). This chain's CDR3 is CSARDRRGGSHTDTQYF. The DNA for the CDR3 is TGCAGTGCTAGAGATCGGCGAGGGGGCTCACACACAGATACGCAGTATTTT.